These 17 T cell receptor beta chains were all obtained from the same sample, sequenced in a study of Ad26.COV2.S vaccination and SARS-CoV-2 variants (dated by TCRdb to the early 2020s). Library generation was performed with the immunoSEQ multiplex PCR assay. In its TCRdb copy, this immuneACCESS table keeps in-frame sequences only and misses some clones. Where compared with another copy, unresolved V genes explain less than half of these, and the others have no known cause. The sample includes roughly 510,000 clones, with about 83% observed a single time. Of the sample, 13% is held by the ten largest clones. This specimen's treatment or condition label, interpreted: roughly 19 received Ad26.COV2.S at low or high dose, single or two shots; about 5 received placebo; per-sample allocation not given. Repertoires of vaccine and placebo recipients were sequenced from samples taken on day 63 after the first injection.

This material consisted of peripheral blood, taken in a trial of Ad26.COV2.S vaccine versus placebo. Every receptor here comes from a person aged 18-60 years who received the Ad26.COV2.S COVID-19 vaccine or a placebo.

This chain links TRBV7-8 with TRBJ2-7; a weak D match, TRBD1 (5 bases). CDR3 length equals 15 residues. Germline CDR1 is SGHVS and CDR2 is FQNEAQ. V was trimmed by 5 bases and J by 0 bases, leaving 14 bases between them. The CDR3 sequence: CASSPGAGFSYEQYF. The CDR3 DNA follows: TGTGCCAGCAGCCCTGGGGCAGGGTTCTCCTACGAGCAGTACTTC.

J is TRBJ2-2 and V is TRBV28, with D unresolved. This CDR3 region has 13 residues. V shed 5 bases and J shed 13 bases, with 17 bases lying between them. From germline, CDR1 is MDHEN and CDR2 SYDVKM. CDR3 in DNA: TGTGCCAGCAGTCCCCCGATCATTCAAGGGCTGTTTTTT. Protein: CASSPPIIQGLFF.

V and J are TRBV28 and TRBJ2-1; D might be TRBD1 or TRBD2, each matching 5 bases. V was clipped by 3 bases and J by 8 bases, with 8 bases between them. Germline-derived CDR1 and CDR2 are MDHEN and SYDVKM. The CDR3 totals 12 residues. Written as DNA, the CDR3 is TGTGCCAGCAGTTTGAGGGGCGATGAGCAGTTCTTC. Protein sequence: CASSLRGDEQFF.

This clone was recorded once. Other DNA variants within this sample encode the same CDR3. The V and J genes are TRBV28 and TRBJ1-2, with unresolved D. Per germline, CDR1 MDHEN and CDR2 SYDVKM. With 1 base removed from V and 4 bases from J, the gap between germline ends came to 10 bases. This CDR3 comprises 14 residues. The CDR3: CASSLLGARYGYTF. Here the CDR3 DNA reads TGTGCCAGCAGTTTATTGGGCGCTCGCTATGGCTACACCTTC.

The CDR3 spells CASSRDGSSGANVLTF. DNA of the CDR3: TGCGCCAGCAGCAGGGACGGCAGCTCTGGGGCCAACGTCCTGACTTTC. The chain has TRBV5-1 and TRBJ2-6, with D perhaps given as TRBD1 or TRBD2 (5 bases each). The V gene's germline CDR1 is SGHRS and CDR2 YFSETQ. The CDR3 extends over 16 amino acids. V lost 4 bases and J 0 bases, leaving 11 bases between the germline ends.

In this sample, this clone turned up a few times. The chain recombines TRBV5-1 with TRBJ1-6, with D possibly being TRBD1 (5 bases). The V gene's germline CDR1 is SGHRS and CDR2 YFSETQ. This CDR3 comprises 12 residues. V lost 4 bases, J lost 15 bases, and 14 bases lay in between. DNA for the CDR3: TGCGCCAGCAGCCGGGACCTTTTACGCCTCCACTTT. Translating gives CASSRDLLRLHF.

J is TRBJ2-3 and V is TRBV7-3; D remains unclear. The germline gives CDR1 SGHTA, CDR2 FQGTGA. V lost 2 bases and J 2 bases, leaving 11 bases between the germline ends. The CDR3 totals 15 residues. CDR3 bases: TGTGCCAGCAGCTTAGCGGTCTCCCCCACAGATACGCAGTATTTT. Amino acid sequence: CASSLAVSPTDTQYF.

This clone was detected only once. The chain employs TRBV7-9 and TRBJ1-1; TRBD1 matches at 7 bases. Germline V gene lookup returns CDR1 SEHNR and CDR2 FQNEAQ (reference sequence). Losses at the gene ends were 6 bases for V and 9 bases for J; bases not matched to a gene: 10. This CDR3 is 13 amino acids long. CDR3 in DNA: TGTGCCAGCAGAGCTACCGGGACAGATAAAGCTTTCTTT. Translated: CASRATGTDKAFF.

The chain is built from TRBV24-1 and TRBJ2-1; D is possibly TRBD1 (6 bases). CDR1 and CDR2 (germline): KGHDR, SFDVKD. The length of the CDR3 is 16 residues. V shed 4 bases and J shed 6 bases, with 18 bases lying between them. The CDR3 DNA sequence: TGTGCCACCAGTGAACCTGACAGGTCCCCCCTCAATGAGCAGTTCTTC. Amino acids: CATSEPDRSPLNEQFF.

The chain has TRBV28 and TRBJ2-7; tentative D call: TRBD1 (5 bases). Germline V gives CDR1 MDHEN, CDR2 SYDVKM. The V gene lost 6 bases and the J gene lost 2 bases, with 8 bases spanning the gap. This CDR3 is 12 amino acids long. The chain's CDR3 is CASSTGAYEQYF. The CDR3 DNA reads TGTGCCAGCAGCACAGGAGCCTACGAGCAGTACTTC.

This clone was counted once. The chain employs TRBV6-2 or TRBV6-3 and TRBJ2-7; the match to TRBD2 covers 8 bases. This CDR3 has 14 amino acids. Unmatched junction bases numbered 10, after V lost 6 bases and J lost 6 bases. The germline V gene has CDR1 MNHEY and CDR2 SVGEGT. The CDR3 nucleotides read TGTGCCAGCAGCCGGGGTAGCGGGAATCTCGAGCAGTACTTC. Encoded protein: CASSRGSGNLEQYF.

The J gene is TRBJ2-1, the V gene TRBV4-1, with 9 bases identical to TRBD1. The CDR3 totals 15 residues. Germline V CDR1 and CDR2: MGHRA, YSYEKL. V dropped 3 bases and J dropped 6; count of bases not matched to a gene: 6. This CDR3 reads CASSQGQGLPNEQFF. The CDR3 nucleotides read TGCGCCAGCAGCCAGGGACAGGGTTTGCCCAATGAGCAGTTCTTC.

V is TRBV5-4 and J is TRBJ2-7, with 7 bases matching TRBD2. This CDR3 is built from 13 residues. Germline V gene data show CDR1 as SGHNT and CDR2 as YYREEE (reference sequence). The ends lost 4 bases at V and 4 bases at J; junction bases unmatched: 5. This chain's CDR3 is CASSPPGGYEQYF. CDR3 nucleotide sequence: TGTGCCAGCAGCCCGCCGGGGGGTTACGAGCAGTACTTC.

This clone has just a few counts. The chain couples TRBV20-1 to TRBJ2-1; 8 bases are shared with TRBD2. The CDR3 spans 11 residues. The germline V gene has CDR1 DFQATT and CDR2 SNEGSKA (reference sequence). J was trimmed by 6 bases and V by 5 bases; bases with no gene match: 0. CDR3 sequence (DNA): TGCAGTGCTGGGACTAGCAATGAGCAGTTCTTC. Its protein is CSAGTSNEQFF.

This clone has more than one count but fewer than ten. The chain links TRBV6-5 to TRBJ1-4; no clear D gene. Trimming took 3 bases from V and 5 from J, leaving 13 bases between them. The CDR3 length is 15 residues. Germline V gives CDR1 MNHEY, CDR2 SVGAGI. The CDR3 sequence: CASSYTEEMNEKLFF. DNA for the CDR3: TGTGCCAGCAGTTATACGGAGGAGATGAATGAAAAACTGTTTTTT.

The chain combines TRBV4-3 with TRBJ2-3; D possibly matches TRBD1 or TRBD2 (5 bases each). The CDR3 covers 17 residues. The germline CDR1 and CDR2 sequences are LGHNA and YSLEER. Trimming left V 0 bases short and J 4 bases short, with 17 bases between. DNA for the CDR3: TGCGCCAGCAGCCAAGATGGGAACAGAATGGGGGCAGATACGCAGTATTTT. Amino acids: CASSQDGNRMGADTQYF.

J is TRBJ1-2 and V is TRBV6-1; D not certain. The CDR3 is 12 amino acids. Trimming stripped 1 base from V and 11 bases from J, with 11 bases between. Germline lookup yields CDR1 MNHNS and CDR2 SASEGT. CDR3 nucleotides: TGTGCCAGCAGTGAAGGCCAGAAGCCGTACACCTTC. The encoded protein is CASSEGQKPYTF.